The present TCR beta chain was sequenced within a study of spatial heterogeneity in lung cancer. One entry per CDR3 protein results from TCRdb running MiXCR on the 5' RACE reads. This table holds tens of thousands of distinct CDR3 sequences, roughly a tenth found once. This clonotype was seen ten or more times. Indicated time point: blood at routine non-recurrence follow-up after resection. This CDR3 has 10 residues. The germline V and J ends were trimmed by 10 bases and 4 bases, with 7 bases remaining between them. CDR1 is MGHDK and CDR2 is SYGVNS in the germline V gene. The TCR comes from a male donor with early-stage non-small cell lung cancer. The J gene is TRBJ2-5, the V gene TRBV25-1; D is uncertain. This specimen was PBMCs, taken at follow-up. The CDR3 coding sequence is TGTGCCACCTCGCTAGAGACCCAGTACTTC. Translated, it gives CATSLETQYF.